This record looks at one T cell receptor (beta chain) sequence and its context. No antigen is known for it. This CDR3 spans 16 amino acids. CDR1 and CDR2 (germline): SGHTA, FQGTGA. J lost 3 bases, V lost 5 bases, and 9 bases had no gene match. This sample stems from a study of cytomegalovirus exposure and HLA in healthy donors. Broader study findings: Later on, an analysis tied 15,000 to 20,000 TCR beta sequences to HLA alleles at 0.05 false discovery rate. Generally TCR sequences proved uncommon, though certain public TCRs appeared in numerous donors. The Asian-associated ancestry cluster reportedly had fewer N-insertions than the roughly 720-donor mean in a later analysis.

60 Vbeta and 13 Jbeta primers were used in PCR. Measured with immunoSEQ multiplex PCR; TCRdb has only the in-frame clones, and not every one. Of 90,000 to 120,000 clones listed, 77% are singletons. Material for sequencing was PBMCs. The chain employs TRBV7-3 and TRBJ2-3; 9 bases fit TRBD2. This clonotype originated in a male donor in good health and CMV-seronegative. The CDR3 is CASSRDLAGSTDTQYF. CDR3 sequence (DNA): TGTGCCAGCAGCCGGGACCTAGCGGGATCGACAGATACGCAGTATTTT. The complete variable domain, with remaining parts taken from reference TRBV7-3 and TRBJ2-3, reads GAGVSQTPSNKVTEKGKYVELRCDPISGHTALYWYRQSLGQGPEFLIYFQGTGAADDSGLPNDRFFAVRPEGSVSTLKIQRTERGDSAVYLCASSRDLAGSTDTQYFGPGTRLTVL.